The 17 T cell receptor beta chains presented below share a single source sample, sequenced in a study of T cell repertoires in breast cancer (dated by TCRdb to about 2016). To analyze paired alpha-beta TCRs of CD8+ T cells, the researchers used an expanded emulsion RT-PCR method with primers covering all TCR V genes. The library was obtained by emulsion pairing. TCRdb lists the instrument as Illumina MiSeq. A second nested PCR with blocking oligos suppressed unpaired genes, then a third nested PCR added Illumina adaptors and barcodes. The public reads were run again by TCRdb, first through fastp at Q25 and then through MiXCR, and only productive beta chains were kept. Each CDR3 protein appears once, grouped with its most common genes and DNA. The sample profile shows tens of thousands of distinct CDR3 sequences; under 60% of them were found once. 55% to 75% of the sample lies in the top ten. Sequencing used CD8+ T cells. These receptor sequences come from a pool of human donors with breast cancer or a healthy control (not recorded which).

The count of this clonotype is one. The rearrangement uses TRBV4-1 and TRBJ2-5; the D gene is possibly TRBD2 (7 bases). The V gene lost 1 base and the J gene lost 2 bases, with 11 bases spanning the gap. Germline V gene sequence: CDR1 MGHRA, CDR2 YSYEKL. CDR3 length: 15 amino acids. CDR3: CASSQAGGLQETQYF. For the CDR3, the DNA is TGCGCCAGCAGCCAAGCGGGGGGCCTACAAGAGACCCAGTACTTC.

This clonotype turned up a few times. V gene TRBV29-1 combines with J gene TRBJ2-1; D ambiguous. The CDR3 sequence is 16 residues long. CDR1 and CDR2 (germline): SQVTM, ANQGSEA. V gave up 0 bases and J gave up 0 bases, with 12 bases separating them. The CDR3 is CSVEDNRASSYNEQFF. The CDR3 coding sequence is TGCAGCGTTGAAGATAATCGTGCAAGCTCCTACAATGAGCAGTTCTTC.

This clonotype has more than one count but fewer than ten. V usage is TRBV7-9 and J usage is TRBJ2-7; D remains ambiguous. The germline V and J ends were trimmed by 1 base and 5 bases, with 21 bases remaining between them. Germline V gives CDR1 SEHNR, CDR2 FQNEAQ (reference sequence). This CDR3 region has 17 residues. The CDR3 protein is CASSLVVVATENDEQYF. In nucleotides, the CDR3 is TGTGCCAGCAGCTTAGTAGTTGTGGCCACAGAGAATGACGAGCAGTACTTC. Drawing the rest from reference TRBV7-9 and TRBJ2-7, the complete variable domain is DTGVSQNPRHKITKRGQNVTFRCDPISEHNRLYWYRQTLGQGPEFLTYFQNEAQLEKSRLLSDRFSAERPKGSFSTLEIQRTEQGDSAMYLCASSLVVVATENDEQYFGPGTRLTVT.

The table lists this clonotype with many counts. V is TRBV27 and J is TRBJ2-2; a weak D match, TRBD2 (5 bases). Trimming stripped 2 bases from V and 1 base from J, with 8 bases between. The CDR3 sequence is 15 residues long. Germline values: CDR1 MNHEY, CDR2 SMNVEV (reference sequence). CDR3 DNA: TGTGCCAGCAGTTTAGGACTGCTGAACACCGGGGAGCTGTTTTTT. Translating gives CASSLGLLNTGELFF.

The table lists this clonotype with a few counts. This chain connects TRBV7-9 to TRBJ2-7; TRBD2 aligns across 9 bases. The CDR3 totals 13 residues. The V and J ends lost 5 bases and 6 bases, in that order; junction bases with no gene match: 5. Germline V gene data show CDR1 as SEHNR and CDR2 as FQNEAQ (reference sequence). The CDR3 is CASSSSGSREQYF. As DNA, the CDR3 is TGTGCCAGCAGCAGTAGCGGGAGTCGCGAGCAGTACTTC.

In its sample, this clonotype was seen many times. J is TRBJ2-5 and V is TRBV6-2 or TRBV6-3; the D gene could be TRBD1 or TRBD2 (5 bases each). Germline CDR1 reads MNHEY; CDR2 reads SVGEGT. The CDR3 spans 14 residues. Trimming cost V 2 bases and J 5 bases, with 12 bases left between them. The CDR3 sequence: CASSYRTGLETQYF. The CDR3 nucleotides read TGTGCCAGCAGTTACAGGACGGGGCTGGAGACCCAGTACTTC.

The V and J genes are TRBV20-1 and TRBJ2-3; 11 bases fit TRBD2. Germline V lookup: CDR1 DFQATT, CDR2 SNEGSKA (reference sequence). J was trimmed by 3 bases and V by 5 bases; bases with no gene match: 1. This CDR3 spans 13 amino acids. CDR3 sequence reads: CSAVAGGTDTQYF. CDR3 bases: TGCAGTGCTGTAGCGGGAGGGACAGATACGCAGTATTTT.

This clonotype was observed a handful of times. The V gene is TRBV5-1, the J gene TRBJ1-3, with a tentative D call TRBD1 (6 bases). Germline CDR1 SGHRS, CDR2 YFSETQ. Trimming pared 1 base from V and 2 bases from J, leaving 13 bases between. This CDR3 is built from 16 residues. As DNA, the CDR3 is TGCGCCAGCAGCTTGTACGGGGGCGATGCTGGAAACACCATATATTTT. Its translation: CASSLYGGDAGNTIYF.

The V and J genes are TRBV7-2 and TRBJ2-3; 14 nucleotides agree with TRBD2. Germline lookup yields CDR1 SGHTA and CDR2 FQGNSA. The J segment lost 9 bases and the V segment lost 5 bases, leaving 13 bases of the junction unmatched. The CDR3 consists of 17 residues. The chain's CDR3 is CASSNRRLAGGHGTQYF. The CDR3 DNA follows: TGTGCCAGCAGCAACCGAAGACTAGCGGGGGGGCACGGAACGCAGTATTTT.

Worth noting for this clonotype: The germline gene is not matched at one end of the junction; a read error may be the cause. The rearrangement links TRBV7-9 to TRBJ1-1; 7 nucleotides align to TRBD1. The germline CDR1 and CDR2 sequences are SEHNR and FQNEAQ (reference sequence). This CDR3 contains 14 residues. CDR3 bases: TGTTCCAGCAGCTTCGCCACAGGGGTGGCTGAAGCTTTCTTT. Translating gives CSSSFATGVAEAFF.

This chain joins TRBV29-1 and TRBJ2-1; TRBD2 aligns across 12 bases. Trimming removed 5 bases from V and 8 bases from J; junction bases left unmatched: 7. The CDR3 runs to 14 residues. Per germline, CDR1 SQVTM and CDR2 ANQGSEA. CDR3 in DNA: TGCAGCGTTTACACTAGCGGGGGGAAGTATGAGCAGTTCTTC. This codes for CSVYTSGGKYEQFF.

This clonotype was counted a few times. The J gene is TRBJ2-1, the V gene TRBV28; the match to TRBD2 covers 11 bases. The germline V gene has CDR1 MDHEN and CDR2 SYDVKM. The CDR3 contains 16 residues. The V segment lost 6 bases and the J segment 3 bases; nucleotides outside the gene matches: 7. CDR3 DNA: TGTGCCAGCAGGCTAGCGGGAGGTCGTCGCTACAATGAGCAGTTCTTC. This codes for CASRLAGGRRYNEQFF.

As regards this clonotype: At one of its ends the junction is not consistent with the germline gene, which may arise from a read error. The rearrangement uses TRBV7-3 and TRBJ2-1; D is unclear. Germline CDR1 SGHTA, CDR2 FQGTGA. CDR3 size: 15 residues. CDR3 in amino acids: CASSLRAAPTNERFF. CDR3 DNA: TGTGCCAGCAGCTTAAGGGCCGCCCCTACCAATGAGCGGTTCTTC.

V and J are TRBV6-1 and TRBJ1-5; D gene ambiguous. Germline values: CDR1 MNHNS, CDR2 SASEGT. V was cut by 5 bases and J by 7 bases, with 15 bases left in between. CDR3 length: 14 amino acids. CDR3 coding DNA: TGTGCCAGCAGTCCCGACGGCGGTTACCAGCCCCAGCATTTT. Translating gives CASSPDGGYQPQHF.

This clonotype was detected ten times or more. V and J are TRBV2 and TRBJ2-5; D is unresolved. The CDR3 has 13 residues. Between the trimmed V and J ends, which lost 4 bases and 2 bases, there was a span of 8 bases. Per germline, CDR1 SNHLY and CDR2 FYNNEI. CDR3 sequence: CASSANFQETQYF. The CDR3 bases are TGTGCCAGCAGTGCGAACTTTCAAGAGACCCAGTACTTC.

Note on this clonotype: A much larger clone differs by one base, so this may be a read error. V gene TRBV6-1 combines with J gene TRBJ1-5, with D possibly TRBD1 on 6 matching bases. There are 14 residues in the CDR3. In germline, CDR1 is MNHNS, CDR2 SASEGT. The CDR3 nucleotides read TGTGCCAGCAGTTATCACAGGGCTGATCAGCCCCGGCATTTT. This encodes CASSYHRADQPRHF.

The rearrangement links TRBV12-3 or TRBV12-4 to TRBJ1-5, with a tentative D call TRBD1 (5 bases). The length of the CDR3 is 13 residues. V was cut by 2 bases and J by 7 bases, with 9 bases left in between. The CDR3 protein is CASSLQGSQPQHF. CDR3 bases: TGTGCCAGCAGTTTACAGGGCAGCCAGCCCCAGCATTTT.